Shown below are 12 T cell receptor beta chains from a single sample sequenced in a study of memory CD4+ T cells and cytomegalovirus serostatus. The sort gate was single viable CD3+CD4+CD8-CD45RO+ cells for memory CD4+ T cells. Clones were read by immunoSEQ multiplex PCR, and TCRdb kept only the in-frame ones, dropping some. The sample records under 55,000 clones, around four fifths being singletons. The sample consisted of memory CD4+ T cells from blood. The origin of the receptors is an adult in good health and CMV-seropositive.

This clone was seen more than once but under ten times. J is TRBJ1-1 and V is TRBV5-4; D is possibly TRBD1 (5 bases). CDR3 length equals 13 residues. The ends were cut back, 4 bases at V and 4 bases at J, with 11 bases in the middle. Germline lookup yields CDR1 SGHNT and CDR2 YYREEE (reference sequence). The CDR3 loop reads CASSPLGGTEAFF. In DNA, the CDR3 is TGTGCCAGCAGCCCCTTGGGGGGCACTGAAGCTTTCTTT.

This chain's CDR3 is CASSDRSRAYTF. The CDR3 DNA follows: TGTGCCAGCAGTGACAGATCGAGGGCCTACACCTTC. The V call is TRBV6-1, the J call TRBJ1-2; D is undetermined. CDR1 is MNHNS and CDR2 is SASEGT in the germline V gene. The CDR3 spans 12 residues. V lost 3 bases and J lost 10, with 12 bases in between.

This clone occurred once. The chain employs TRBV6-1 and TRBJ1-6; D gene uncertain. CDR1 and CDR2 from the germline V gene are MNHNS and SASEGT. The CDR3 consists of 15 residues. Trimming removed 6 bases at V and 7 bases at J, with 16 bases between. CDR3 DNA sequence: TGTGCCAGCAGGATTAGTACAGCGCCGAATTCACCCCTCCACTTT. Translating gives CASRISTAPNSPLHF.

This chain links TRBV7-2 with TRBJ2-7; perhaps TRBD1 as D (5 bases). Germline CDR1 and CDR2: SGHTA and FQGNSA. V lost 1 base and J lost 2, with 12 bases in between. CDR3 length: 15 residues. The CDR3 sequence is CASSLGRVGPYEQYF. CDR3 DNA: TGTGCCAGCAGCTTAGGCAGGGTAGGTCCCTACGAGCAGTACTTC.

V and J are TRBV27 and TRBJ1-4, with D tentatively TRBD1 (5 bases). The V end lost 1 base, the J end lost 3 bases, and 6 bases lay between the germline ends. Germline-derived CDR1 and CDR2 are MNHEY and SMNVEV (reference sequence). The CDR3 is 14 residues long. CDR3 region: CASSLWGANEKLFF. The CDR3 DNA follows: TGTGCCAGCAGTTTATGGGGGGCTAATGAAAAACTGTTTTTT. The whole variable domain, remainder taken from reference TRBV27 and TRBJ1-4, is EAQVTQNPRYLITVTGKKLTVTCSQNMNHEYMSWYRQDPGLGLRQIYYSMNVEVTDKGDVPEGYKVSRKEKRNFPLILESPSPNQTSLYFCASSLWGANEKLFFGSGTQLSVL.

This sequence joins TRBV30 and TRBJ1-2, with a possible D match to TRBD1 (6 bases). Germline CDR1 and CDR2: GTSNPN and SVGIG (reference sequence). Deletions cut 4 bases from V and 3 bases from J, with 15 bases between. This CDR3 has 14 amino acids. This CDR3 is CAWTDSAADYGYTF. CDR3 coding DNA: TGTGCCTGGACGGACAGTGCCGCGGACTATGGCTACACCTTC.

This clone was detected only a few times. The chain is built from TRBV5-6 and TRBJ1-3; D might be TRBD1 (5 bases). The V gene lost 4 bases and the J gene lost 9 bases, with 17 bases spanning the gap. The germline V gene encodes CDR1 SGHDT and CDR2 YYEEEE. This CDR3 is 14 amino acids long. CDR3 DNA: TGTGCCAGCAGCGACGGACAAAGCTCTGGCACCATATATTTT. Its translation is CASSDGQSSGTIYF.

The chain uses TRBV7-6 and TRBJ2-5; no definite D call. The ends were cut back, 2 bases at V and 2 bases at J, with 12 bases in the middle. Germline CDR1 reads SGHVS; CDR2 reads FNYEAQ. The CDR3 spans 15 residues. The CDR3 reads CASSLFRTPQETQYF. CDR3 in DNA: TGTGCCAGCAGCTTATTTCGAACGCCACAAGAGACCCAGTACTTC.

The CDR3 DNA sequence: TGTGCCAGCAGCCTCGGGGAGAACACTGAAGCTTTCTTT. Protein: CASSLGENTEAFF. This chain links TRBV5-6 with TRBJ1-1; D gene unclear. The CDR3 has 13 amino acids. V lost 4 bases and J 1 base, leaving 8 bases between the germline ends. The germline gives CDR1 SGHDT, CDR2 YYEEEE.

J is TRBJ2-5 and V is TRBV18, with TRBD2 matching 14 bases. CDR3 length equals 14 residues. Germline CDR1 and CDR2: KGHSH and LQKENI. V dropped 8 bases and J dropped 2; count of bases not matched to a gene: 1. The CDR3 loop reads CASGTSGRQETQYF. Here the CDR3 DNA reads TGTGCCAGCGGGACTAGCGGGAGACAAGAGACCCAGTACTTC.

The chain combines TRBV15 with TRBJ1-2; D not resolved. Between the trimmed V and J ends, which lost 0 bases and 1 base, there was a span of 9 bases. The CDR3 has 15 residues. Germline CDR1 reads LNHNV; CDR2 reads YYDKDF (reference sequence). In DNA, the CDR3 is TGTGCCACCAGCAGAGAGGGAGGCCTTAACTATGGCTACACCTTC. Protein: CATSREGGLNYGYTF.

The chain joins TRBV19 to TRBJ1-2; possible D gene TRBD1, 6 bases. Germline CDR1 and CDR2: LNHDA and SQIVND (reference sequence). The CDR3 is 13 residues long. Trimming removed 6 bases from V and 8 bases from J, with 16 bases in between. In nucleotides, the CDR3 is TGTGCCAGTAGACCGACAGGTTCTGACGGCTACACCTTC. Translation: CASRPTGSDGYTF.